The sequence of this TCR beta chain was determined in a study of T cell clonotyping in hematopoietic cell transplantation. Repertoires were generated with immunoSEQ multiplex PCR, while TCRdb's copy carries only in-frame clones and drops some. The data show about 9,300 clones, 70% to 90% seen once. Per the germline V gene, CDR1 is SGHVS and CDR2 is FNYEAQ. The CDR3 totals 15 residues. V shed 1 base, J shed 7 bases, and the junction held 9 bases outside the gene matches. The chain uses TRBV7-6 and TRBJ2-7, with 8 bases aligning to TRBD1. The clonotype comes from a human patient who had an allogeneic stem cell transplant, so the T cells may come from the graft donor. The donor label of this sample is uncertain. Some clones in this sample may be carry-over from other donors' samples. The sequencing used PBMCs, collected 180 days after allogeneic stem cell transplant. CDR3 loop: CASSLGAQGAGEQYF. CDR3 nucleotides: TGTGCCAGCAGCTTAGGGGCTCAGGGGGCAGGGGAGCAGTACTTC.